The 11 T cell receptor beta chains presented below share a single source sample, sequenced in a study of Ad26.COV2.S vaccination and SARS-CoV-2 variants (dated by TCRdb to the early 2020s). Read against the paper, the sample's time point label means: individuals recovered from natural SARS-CoV-2 infection. To prepare the library, the immunoSEQ multiplex PCR assay was applied. Drawn from immuneACCESS, this table holds only the in-frame rearrangements with V and J called that TCRdb kept. Clones are partly lost; checked studies trace under half to an unresolved V gene and leave the rest unexplained. Across this sample there are hundreds of thousands of clones, with roughly nine tenths seen only once. 3% to 5% of the sample goes to the ten largest clones. The specimen comprised peripheral blood, sampled after recovery from COVID-19. These receptors all come from a human donor who had recovered from COVID-19.

The CDR3 is CASSWEGADPNPTYGYTF. The CDR3 DNA reads TGTGCCAGCAGCTGGGAAGGGGCGGACCCGAATCCCACCTATGGCTACACCTTC. V gene TRBV5-6 combines with J gene TRBJ1-2; possible D gene TRBD1, 5 bases. The CDR3 totals 18 residues. The germline gives CDR1 SGHDT, CDR2 YYEEEE. Deletions cut 3 bases from V and 4 bases from J, with 25 bases between.

The chain recombines TRBV18 with TRBJ1-1; D unclear. There are 14 residues in the CDR3. The V and J ends lost 3 bases and 1 base respectively, with 9 bases between them. CDR1 and CDR2 from the germline V gene are KGHSH and LQKENI. The CDR3 reads CASSPAPANTEAFF. The DNA of the CDR3 is TGTGCCAGCTCACCTGCTCCAGCGAACACTGAAGCTTTCTTT.

V and J are TRBV7-8 and TRBJ1-1; 12 nucleotides agree with TRBD1. CDR3 length equals 16 residues. CDR1 is SGHVS and CDR2 is FQNEAQ in the germline V gene. The ends lost 5 bases at V and 5 bases at J; junction bases unmatched: 9. The CDR3: CASSPGQGAFRTEAFF. CDR3 DNA: TGTGCCAGCAGCCCGGGACAGGGGGCCTTTCGGACTGAAGCTTTCTTT.

This clone was seen a single time. The chain carries TRBV7-6 and TRBJ2-1; the D is unclear. Germline CDR1 SGHVS, CDR2 FNYEAQ. This CDR3 has 14 amino acids. Trimming left V 2 bases short and J 6 bases short, with 11 bases between. CDR3 protein: CASSLPPEVNEQFF. The CDR3 coding sequence is TGTGCCAGCAGCTTACCCCCAGAGGTCAATGAGCAGTTCTTC. Variable domain in full (rest from reference TRBV7-6 and TRBJ2-1): GAGVSQSPRYKVTKRGQDVALRCDPISGHVSLYWYRQALGQGPEFLTYFNYEAQQDKSGLPNDRFSAERPEGSISTLTIQRTEQRDSAMYRCASSLPPEVNEQFFGPGTRLTVL.

Written as DNA, the CDR3 is TGTGCCAGTAGTATCAGGTCAGCCGCCGCCTATGGCTACACCTTC. Amino acids: CASSIRSAAAYGYTF. The V and J genes are TRBV19 and TRBJ1-2; D ambiguous. Germline V lookup: CDR1 LNHDA, CDR2 SQIVND (reference sequence). Trimming stripped 3 bases from V and 4 bases from J, with 15 bases between. This CDR3 spans 15 amino acids.

V and J are TRBV5-4 and TRBJ2-1, with D perhaps TRBD2 (6 bases). CDR3 length: 15 residues. Trimming took off 0 bases at V and 6 bases at J, with 13 bases between the two ends. Germline CDR1 reads SGHNT; CDR2 reads YYREEE (reference sequence). The CDR3 DNA is TGTGCCAGCAGCTTGGGTGGGACTCTAGTCAATGAGCAGTTCTTC. Encoded protein: CASSLGGTLVNEQFF.

This rearrangement joins TRBV7-2 to TRBJ2-1, with 11 bases matching TRBD2. CDR3 length: 16 residues. The germline V gene has CDR1 SGHTA and CDR2 FQGNSA. V lost 3 bases, J lost 2 bases, and 3 bases stayed unmatched. In DNA, the CDR3 is TGTGCCAGCAGCTTTGTTAGCGGGGGGGCCTACAATGAGCAGTTCTTC. This encodes CASSFVSGGAYNEQFF.

The J gene is TRBJ2-2, the V gene TRBV9; a possible D gene is TRBD2 (7 bases). V was clipped by 2 bases and J by 2 bases, with 25 bases between them. Germline CDR1 reads SGDLS; CDR2 reads YYNGEE. The CDR3 spans 20 residues. The CDR3 bases are TGTGCCAGCAGCGTGCCCTTGGGGGGGGGCCCTTTCCTCAACACCGGGGAGCTGTTTTTT. Translating gives CASSVPLGGGPFLNTGELFF.

The CDR3 protein is CASSESGGAQPQHF. Here the CDR3 DNA reads TGCGCCAGCAGTGAGTCTGGGGGCGCTCAGCCCCAGCATTTT. The chain has TRBV10-2 and TRBJ1-5; maybe TRBD1 (6 bases). Trimming shortened V by 0 bases and J by 6 bases, and 9 bases separated the two germline ends. The CDR3 sequence is 14 residues long. The germline CDR1 and CDR2 sequences are WSHSY and SAAADI.

The chain carries TRBV27 and TRBJ2-7, with D tentatively TRBD1 or TRBD2 (6 bases each). V lost 2 bases and J 0 bases, leaving 14 bases between the germline ends. Germline CDR1 and CDR2: MNHEY and SMNVEV (reference sequence). The CDR3 contains 16 residues. The CDR3 region has the DNA TGTGCCAGCAGTTTAAGCGGAGGGGGGAGCTCCTACGAGCAGTACTTC. Its protein is CASSLSGGGSSYEQYF.

V usage is TRBV9 and J usage is TRBJ1-1, with no clear D. CDR3 size: 14 residues. Germline-derived CDR1 and CDR2 are SGDLS and YYNGEE. Deletions cut 3 bases from V and 3 bases from J, with 12 bases between. The CDR3 nucleotides read TGTGCCAGCAGCGGGCGGACGGGTGACACTGAAGCTTTCTTT. Translated: CASSGRTGDTEAFF.